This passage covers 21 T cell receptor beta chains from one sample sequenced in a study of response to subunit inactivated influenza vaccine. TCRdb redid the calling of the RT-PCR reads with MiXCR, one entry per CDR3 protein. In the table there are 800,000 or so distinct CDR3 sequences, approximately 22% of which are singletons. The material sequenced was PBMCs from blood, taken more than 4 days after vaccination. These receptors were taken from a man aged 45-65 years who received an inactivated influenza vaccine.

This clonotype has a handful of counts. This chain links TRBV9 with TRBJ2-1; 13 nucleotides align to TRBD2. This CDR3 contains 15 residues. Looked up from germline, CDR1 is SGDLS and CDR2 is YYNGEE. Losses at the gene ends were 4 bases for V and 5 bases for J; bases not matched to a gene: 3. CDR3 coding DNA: TGTGCCAGCAGCCTTGGGACTAGCGGGGACAATGAGCAGTTCTTC. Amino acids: CASSLGTSGDNEQFF.

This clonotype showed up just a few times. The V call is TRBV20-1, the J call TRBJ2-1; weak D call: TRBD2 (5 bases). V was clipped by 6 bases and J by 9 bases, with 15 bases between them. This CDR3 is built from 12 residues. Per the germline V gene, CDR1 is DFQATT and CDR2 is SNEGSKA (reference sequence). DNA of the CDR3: TGCAGTGCCCTTGAGGGTGAAGGTGAGCAGTTCTTC. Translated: CSALEGEGEQFF.

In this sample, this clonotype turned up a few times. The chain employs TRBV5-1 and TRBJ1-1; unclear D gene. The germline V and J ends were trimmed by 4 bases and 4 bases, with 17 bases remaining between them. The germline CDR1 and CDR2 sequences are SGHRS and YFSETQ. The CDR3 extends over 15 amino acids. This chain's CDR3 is CASSTSRTSGTEAFF. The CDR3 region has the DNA TGCGCCAGCAGCACGAGTAGGACTTCGGGCACTGAAGCTTTCTTT.

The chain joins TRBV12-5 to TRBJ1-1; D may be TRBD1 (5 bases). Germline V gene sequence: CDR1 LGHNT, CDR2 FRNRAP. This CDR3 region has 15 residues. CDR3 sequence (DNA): TGTGCCTCCACCCCCCCGGGACGGGGAAACACTGAAGCTTTCTTT. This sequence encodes CASTPPGRGNTEAFF.

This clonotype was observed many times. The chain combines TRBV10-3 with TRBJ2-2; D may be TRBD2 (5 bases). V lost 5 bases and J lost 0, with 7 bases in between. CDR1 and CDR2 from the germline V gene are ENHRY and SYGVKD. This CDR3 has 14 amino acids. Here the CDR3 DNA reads TGTGCCATCAGTACTAGTTCGAACACCGGGGAGCTGTTTTTT. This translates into CAISTSSNTGELFF.

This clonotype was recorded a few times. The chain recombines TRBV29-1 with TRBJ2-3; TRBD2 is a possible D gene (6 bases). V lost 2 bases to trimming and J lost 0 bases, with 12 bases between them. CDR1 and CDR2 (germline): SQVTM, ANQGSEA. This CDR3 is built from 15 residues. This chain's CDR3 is CSVEWRGSSTDTQYF. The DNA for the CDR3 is TGCAGCGTTGAATGGCGGGGCTCTAGCACAGATACGCAGTATTTT.

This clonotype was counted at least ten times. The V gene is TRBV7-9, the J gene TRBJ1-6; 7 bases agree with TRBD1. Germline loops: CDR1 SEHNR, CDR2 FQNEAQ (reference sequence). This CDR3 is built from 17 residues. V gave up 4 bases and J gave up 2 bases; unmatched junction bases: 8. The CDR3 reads CASSSLTGWTYNSPLHF. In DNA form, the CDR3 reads TGTGCCAGCAGCTCGCTGACAGGGTGGACCTATAATTCACCCCTCCACTTT. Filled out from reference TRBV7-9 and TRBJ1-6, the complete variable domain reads DTGVSQNPRHKITKRGQNVTFRCDPISEHNRLYWYRQTLGQGPEFLTYFQNEAQLEKSRLLSDRFSAERPKGSFSTLEIQRTEQGDSAMYLCASSSLTGWTYNSPLHFGNGTRLTVT.

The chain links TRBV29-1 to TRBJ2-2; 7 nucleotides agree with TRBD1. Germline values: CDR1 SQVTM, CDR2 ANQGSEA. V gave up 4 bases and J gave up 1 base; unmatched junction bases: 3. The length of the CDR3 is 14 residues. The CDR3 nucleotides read TGCAGCGTTGCAGACAGGGTGAACACCGGGGAGCTGTTTTTT. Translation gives CSVADRVNTGELFF.

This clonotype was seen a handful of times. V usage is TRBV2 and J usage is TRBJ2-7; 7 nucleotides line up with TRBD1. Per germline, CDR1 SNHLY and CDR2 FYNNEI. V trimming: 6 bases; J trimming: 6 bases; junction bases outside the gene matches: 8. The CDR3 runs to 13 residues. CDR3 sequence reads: CASSRQGFSEQYF. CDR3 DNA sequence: TGTGCCAGCAGCCGACAGGGATTCTCCGAGCAGTACTTC.

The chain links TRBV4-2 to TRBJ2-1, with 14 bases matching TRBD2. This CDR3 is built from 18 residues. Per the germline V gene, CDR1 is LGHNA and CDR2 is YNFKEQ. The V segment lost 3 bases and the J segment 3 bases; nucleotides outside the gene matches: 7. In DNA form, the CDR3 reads TGTGCCAGCAGCCACCAGACTAGCGGGGGGGCCCACTACAATGAGCAGTTCTTC. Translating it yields CASSHQTSGGAHYNEQFF.

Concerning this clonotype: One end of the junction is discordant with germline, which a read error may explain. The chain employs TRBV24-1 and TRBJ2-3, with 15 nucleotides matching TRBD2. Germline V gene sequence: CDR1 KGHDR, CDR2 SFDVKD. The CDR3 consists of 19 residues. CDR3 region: CATSDLRGLAGGNTETQYF. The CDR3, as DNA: TGTGCCACCAGTGATTTGCGAGGACTAGCGGGAGGGAACACAGAAACGCAGTATTTT.

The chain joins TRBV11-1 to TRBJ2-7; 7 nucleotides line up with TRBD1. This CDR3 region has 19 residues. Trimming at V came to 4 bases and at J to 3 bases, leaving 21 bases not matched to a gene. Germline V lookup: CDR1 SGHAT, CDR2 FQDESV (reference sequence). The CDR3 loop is CASSSTGLGGVFSYYEQYF. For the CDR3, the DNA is TGTGCCAGCAGCTCAACGGGGTTAGGGGGCGTTTTTTCGTACTACGAGCAGTACTTC.

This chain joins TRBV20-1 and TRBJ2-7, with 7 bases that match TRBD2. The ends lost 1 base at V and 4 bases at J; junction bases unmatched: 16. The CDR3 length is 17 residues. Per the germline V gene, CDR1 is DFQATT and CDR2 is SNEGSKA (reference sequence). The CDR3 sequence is CSARGGLSGHVKYEQYF. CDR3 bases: TGCAGTGCTAGAGGGGGCCTTAGCGGGCATGTTAAGTACGAGCAGTACTTC.

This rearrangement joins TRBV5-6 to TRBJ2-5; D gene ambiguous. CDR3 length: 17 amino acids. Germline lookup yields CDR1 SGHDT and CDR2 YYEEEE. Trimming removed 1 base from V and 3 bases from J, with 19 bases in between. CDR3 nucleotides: TGTGCCAGCAGCTTGATTGGTGCGAGACAAAATAAAGAGACCCAGTACTTC. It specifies CASSLIGARQNKETQYF.

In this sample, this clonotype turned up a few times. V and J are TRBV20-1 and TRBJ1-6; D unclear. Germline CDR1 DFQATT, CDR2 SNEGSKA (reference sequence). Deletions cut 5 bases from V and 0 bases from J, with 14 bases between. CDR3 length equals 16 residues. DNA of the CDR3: TGCAGTGCTGACCGGGCTATGAGCTCCTATAATTCACCCCTCCACTTT. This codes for CSADRAMSSYNSPLHF.

Here the CDR3 reads CASSMTLGTSYYEQYF. The CDR3 nucleotides read TGTGCCAGTAGTATGACCCTAGGGACTAGCTACTACGAGCAGTACTTC. This rearrangement joins TRBV19 to TRBJ2-7; the match to TRBD2 covers 9 bases. CDR3 size: 16 residues. The trim removed 3 bases at V and 3 bases at J, leaving 9 bases unmatched. From germline, CDR1 is LNHDA and CDR2 SQIVND (reference sequence).

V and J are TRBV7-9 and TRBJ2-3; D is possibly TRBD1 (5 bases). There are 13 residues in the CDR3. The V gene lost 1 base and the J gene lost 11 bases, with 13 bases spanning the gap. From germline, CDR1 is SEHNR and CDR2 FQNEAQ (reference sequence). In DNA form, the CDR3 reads TGTGCCAGCAGCTTAGGGGGCCTGATGGGGCAGTATTTT. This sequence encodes CASSLGGLMGQYF.

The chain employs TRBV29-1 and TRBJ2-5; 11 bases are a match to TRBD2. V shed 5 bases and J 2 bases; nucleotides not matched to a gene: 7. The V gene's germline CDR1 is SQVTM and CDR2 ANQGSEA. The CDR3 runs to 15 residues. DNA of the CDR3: TGCAGCGTTACACTAGCGGGAGAATCTCAAGAGACCCAGTACTTC. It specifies CSVTLAGESQETQYF.

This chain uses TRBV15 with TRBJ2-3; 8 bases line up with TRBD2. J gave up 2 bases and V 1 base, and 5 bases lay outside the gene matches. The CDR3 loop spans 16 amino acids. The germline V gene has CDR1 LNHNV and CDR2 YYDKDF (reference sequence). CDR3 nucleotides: TGTGCCACCAGCAGAGGATGGACTAGCTTCACAGATACGCAGTATTTT. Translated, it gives CATSRGWTSFTDTQYF. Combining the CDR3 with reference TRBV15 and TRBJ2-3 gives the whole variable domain DAMVIQNPRYQVTQFGKPVTLSCSQTLNHNVMYWYQQKSSQAPKLLFHYYDKDFNNEADTPDNFQSRRPNTSFCFLDIRSPGLGDTAMYLCATSRGWTSFTDTQYFGPGTRLTVL.

The CDR3, as DNA: TGTGCCAGCAGCCCCTGGGGAGGGGACACCGGGGAGCTGTTTTTT. Translated, it gives CASSPWGGDTGELFF. This chain connects TRBV7-7 to TRBJ2-2; TRBD2 matches 7 bases. The J segment lost 3 bases and the V segment lost 5 bases, leaving 6 bases of the junction unmatched. This CDR3 has 15 residues. CDR1 SSHAT and CDR2 FNYEAQ come from the germline V gene (reference sequence).

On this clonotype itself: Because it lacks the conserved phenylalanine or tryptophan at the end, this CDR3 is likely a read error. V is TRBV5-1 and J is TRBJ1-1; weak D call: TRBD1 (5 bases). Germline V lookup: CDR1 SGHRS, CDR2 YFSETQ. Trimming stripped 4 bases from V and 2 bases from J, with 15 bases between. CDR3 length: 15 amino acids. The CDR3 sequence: CASSALGHLNTEAFL. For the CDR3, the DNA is TGCGCCAGCAGCGCCCTGGGGCACTTAAACACTGAAGCTTTCCTT.